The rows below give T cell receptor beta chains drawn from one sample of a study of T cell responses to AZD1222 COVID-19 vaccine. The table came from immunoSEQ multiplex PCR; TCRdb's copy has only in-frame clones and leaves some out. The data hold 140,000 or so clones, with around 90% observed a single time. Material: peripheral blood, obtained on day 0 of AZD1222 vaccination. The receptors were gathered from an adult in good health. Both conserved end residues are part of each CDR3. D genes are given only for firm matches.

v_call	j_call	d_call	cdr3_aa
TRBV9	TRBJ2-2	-	CASSVVPGTGELFF
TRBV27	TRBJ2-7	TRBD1	CASSLQGANEQYF
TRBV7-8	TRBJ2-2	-	CASSPGRIINGLFF
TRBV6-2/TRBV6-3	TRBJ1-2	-	CASSTTLTGLGYGYTF
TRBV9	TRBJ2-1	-	CASSLMTGPNEQFF
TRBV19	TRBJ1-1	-	CASSIGKELTFF
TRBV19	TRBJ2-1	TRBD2	CASRTSGRGDEQFF
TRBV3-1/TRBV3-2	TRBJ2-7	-	CASSHEFYEQYF
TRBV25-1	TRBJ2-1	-	CASSEHRHLGNEQFF
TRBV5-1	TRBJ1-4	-	CASSLGWGGDEKLFF
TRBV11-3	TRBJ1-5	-	CASSERDVRAHSNQPQHF
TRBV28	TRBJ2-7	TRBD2	CASSPRTSGSHEQYF
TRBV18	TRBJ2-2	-	CASSPLAGGNTGELFF
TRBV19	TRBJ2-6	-	CASSSSGANVLTF
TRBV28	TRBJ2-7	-	CASSSTGTGSIYEQYF
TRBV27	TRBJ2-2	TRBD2	CASSSGTSGTGELFF
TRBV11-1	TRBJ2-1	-	CASSYSGPDNEQFF
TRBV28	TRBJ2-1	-	CASSLSLMYNEQFF
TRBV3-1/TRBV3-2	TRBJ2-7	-	CASSWDLTYEQYF
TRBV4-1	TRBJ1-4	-	CASSPRSVEEKLFF
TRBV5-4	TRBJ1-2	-	CASSPGGQTSHYGYTF
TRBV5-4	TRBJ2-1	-	CASSSAGDVYNEQFF
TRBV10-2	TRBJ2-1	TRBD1	CASSDGTAYSNEQFF
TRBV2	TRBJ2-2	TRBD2	CASRTSGGGASNTGELFF
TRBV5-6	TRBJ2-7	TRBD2	CASSLAREGGVTREQYF
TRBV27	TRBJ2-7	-	CASSLNEPRFGYEQYF
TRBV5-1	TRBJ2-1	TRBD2	CASSQGTSPNEQFF
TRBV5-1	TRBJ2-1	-	CASSLEGVPHNEQFF
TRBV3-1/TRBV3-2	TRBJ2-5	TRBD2	CASSPTRRREGETQYF
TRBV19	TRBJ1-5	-	CASSMKGVGNQPQHF
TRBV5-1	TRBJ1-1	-	CASSPNMNTEAFF
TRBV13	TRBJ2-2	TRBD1	CASSTRDRGRTGELFF
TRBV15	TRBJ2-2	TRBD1	CATGDSYTGELFF
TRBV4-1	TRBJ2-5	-	CASSPGGRSAQETQYF
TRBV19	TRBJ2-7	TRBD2	CASSMIAGESYEQYF
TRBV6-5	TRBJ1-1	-	CASSYSGGNMEAFF
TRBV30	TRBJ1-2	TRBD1	CAWSDRGNYGYTF
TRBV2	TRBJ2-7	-	CASSEWYSNEQYF
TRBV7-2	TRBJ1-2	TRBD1	CASSLATGVGYGYTF
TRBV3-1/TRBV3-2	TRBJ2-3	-	CASSQAGNAYTDTQYF
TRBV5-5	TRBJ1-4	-	CASSRPEEANEKLFF
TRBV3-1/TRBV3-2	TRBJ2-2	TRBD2	CASSLRLAGERGDTGELFF
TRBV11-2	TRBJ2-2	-	CASSARTANTGELFF
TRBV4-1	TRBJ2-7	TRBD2	CASSQGGLAGVYEQYF
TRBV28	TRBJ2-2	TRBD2	CASRPRGLAGVNTGELFF
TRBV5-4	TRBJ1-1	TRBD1	CATSLQGADTEAFF
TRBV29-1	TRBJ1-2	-	CSVVVTGTNYGYTF
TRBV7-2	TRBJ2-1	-	CASTLQASGGPDEQFF
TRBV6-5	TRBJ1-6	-	CASSYSGSLSSPLHF
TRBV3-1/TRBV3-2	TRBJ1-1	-	CASSHGAPAEAFF
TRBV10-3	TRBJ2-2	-	CAISVKRNTGELFF
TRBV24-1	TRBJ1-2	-	CATSDQGRGYTF
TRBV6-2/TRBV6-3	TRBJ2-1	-	CASSQTRWDNEQFF
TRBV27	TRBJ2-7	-	CASSLNRALYEQYF
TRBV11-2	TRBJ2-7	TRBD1	CASSLGPGTGRHEQYF